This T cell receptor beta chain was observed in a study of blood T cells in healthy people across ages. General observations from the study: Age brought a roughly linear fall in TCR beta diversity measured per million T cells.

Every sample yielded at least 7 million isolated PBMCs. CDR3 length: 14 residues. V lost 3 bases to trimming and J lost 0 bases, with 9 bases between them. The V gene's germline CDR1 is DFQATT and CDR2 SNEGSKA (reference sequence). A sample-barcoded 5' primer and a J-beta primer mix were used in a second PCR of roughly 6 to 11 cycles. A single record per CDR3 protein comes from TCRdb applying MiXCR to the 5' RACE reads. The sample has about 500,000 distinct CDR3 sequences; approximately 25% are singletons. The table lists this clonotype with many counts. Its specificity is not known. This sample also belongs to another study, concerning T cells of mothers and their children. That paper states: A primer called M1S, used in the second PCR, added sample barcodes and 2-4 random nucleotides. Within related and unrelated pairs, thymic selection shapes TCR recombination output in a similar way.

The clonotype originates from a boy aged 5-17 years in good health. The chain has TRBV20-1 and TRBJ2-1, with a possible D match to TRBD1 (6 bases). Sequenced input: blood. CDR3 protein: CSASRGSSYNEQFF. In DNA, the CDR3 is TGCAGTGCTAGTAGGGGGAGCTCCTACAATGAGCAGTTCTTC.